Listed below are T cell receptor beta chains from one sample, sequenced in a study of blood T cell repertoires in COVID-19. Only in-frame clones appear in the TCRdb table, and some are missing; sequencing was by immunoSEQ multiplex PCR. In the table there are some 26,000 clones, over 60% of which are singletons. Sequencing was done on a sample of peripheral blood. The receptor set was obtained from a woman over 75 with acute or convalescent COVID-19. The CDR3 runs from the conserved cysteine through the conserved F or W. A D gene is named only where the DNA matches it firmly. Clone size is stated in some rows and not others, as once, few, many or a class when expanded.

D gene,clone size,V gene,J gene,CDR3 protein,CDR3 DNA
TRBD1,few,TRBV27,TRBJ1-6,CASSLQGHYNSPLHF,TGTGCCAGCAGCCTACAGGGGCACTATAATTCACCCCTCCACTTT
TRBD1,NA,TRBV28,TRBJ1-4,CASSLSGRGLSSNEKLFF,TGTGCCAGCAGTTTATCAGGCAGGGGGCTTTCGTCTAATGAAAAACTGTTTTTT
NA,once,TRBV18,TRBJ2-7,CASSPDSSEQYF,TGTGCCAGCTCACCTGACAGCTCCGAGCAGTACTTC
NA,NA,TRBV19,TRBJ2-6,CASSIRGANVLTF,TGTGCCAGTAGTATTCGGGGGGCCAACGTCCTGACTTTC
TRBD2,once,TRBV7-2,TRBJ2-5,CASRFGTSEQTQYF,TGTGCCAGCAGATTCGGGACTAGCGAGCAGACCCAGTACTTC
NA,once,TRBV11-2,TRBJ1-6,CASQTDWNSPLHF,TGTGCCAGTCAGACAGACTGGAATTCACCCCTCCACTTT
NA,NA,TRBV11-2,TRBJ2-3,CASSLGPLAADTQYF,TGTGCCAGCAGCTTAGGCCCCCTAGCCGCGGATACGCAGTATTTT
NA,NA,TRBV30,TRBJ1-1,CAWKQETEAFF,TGTGCCTGGAAACAGGAGACTGAAGCTTTCTTT
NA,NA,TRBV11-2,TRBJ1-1,CASSLDQGSTAFF,TGTGCCAGCAGCTTAGACCAAGGGAGTACGGCTTTCTTT
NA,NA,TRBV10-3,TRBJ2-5,CAIRRDSLETQYF,TGTGCCATCAGGAGGGATAGTCTGGAGACCCAGTACTTC
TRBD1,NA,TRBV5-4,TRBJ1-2,CASSHDRGILYGYTF,TGTGCCAGCAGCCACGACAGGGGGATCCTCTATGGCTACACCTTC
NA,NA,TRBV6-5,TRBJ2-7,CASSSRDGSAAYEQYF,TGTGCCAGCAGTTCCCGCGATGGTAGCGCCGCCTACGAGCAGTACTTC
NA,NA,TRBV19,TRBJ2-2,CASSTYTGELFF,TGTGCCAGTAGTACCTACACCGGGGAGCTGTTTTTT
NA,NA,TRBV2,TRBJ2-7,CASSDVGYEQYF,TGTGCCAGCAGTGATGTCGGGTACGAGCAGTACTTC
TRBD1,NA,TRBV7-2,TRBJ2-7,CASSLVGQGYEQYF,TGTGCCAGCAGCTTAGTGGGACAGGGCTACGAGCAGTACTTC
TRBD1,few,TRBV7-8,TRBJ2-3,CASSLVQGASTDTQYF,TGTGCCAGCAGCTTAGTCCAGGGGGCGTCCACAGATACGCAGTATTTT
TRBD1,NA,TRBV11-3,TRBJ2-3,CASSREGGADTQYF,TGTGCCAGCAGCCGAGAAGGGGGCGCAGATACGCAGTATTTT
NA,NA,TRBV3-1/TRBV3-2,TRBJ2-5,CASSHPRSAEGGKTQYF,TGTGCCAGCAGCCACCCTCGTAGTGCTGAGGGTGGAAAGACCCAGTACTTC
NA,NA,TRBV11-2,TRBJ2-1,CASSLEAARVNEQFF,TGTGCCAGCAGCCTAGAGGCGGCGCGGGTCAATGAGCAGTTCTTC
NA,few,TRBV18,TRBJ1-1,CASSPPTDTEAFF,TGTGCCAGCTCACCACCGACTGACACTGAAGCTTTCTTT
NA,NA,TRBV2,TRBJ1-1,CASSRDNFDSEAFF,TGTGCCAGCAGCCGGGACAACTTCGATAGTGAAGCTTTCTTT
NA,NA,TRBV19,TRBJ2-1,CASSSNKWEQFF,TGTGCCAGTAGTAGCAACAAATGGGAGCAGTTCTTC
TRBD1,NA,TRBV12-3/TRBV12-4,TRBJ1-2,CASTEQGAYGYTF,TGTGCCAGCACCGAACAGGGGGCATATGGCTACACCTTC
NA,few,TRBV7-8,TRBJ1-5,CASSLDSGGNQPQHF,TGTGCCAGCAGTTTAGATTCAGGGGGCAATCAGCCCCAGCATTTT
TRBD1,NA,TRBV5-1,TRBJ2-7,CASSMDRLEQYF,TGCGCCAGCAGCATGGACAGGTTGGAGCAGTACTTC
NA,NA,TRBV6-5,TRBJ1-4,CASSIDGGKLFF,TGTGCCAGCAGCATAGACGGAGGGAAACTGTTTTTT
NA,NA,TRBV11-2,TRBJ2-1,CASSLEARLSGNEQFF,TGTGCCAGCAGCTTAGAAGCCCGCTTATCGGGAAATGAGCAGTTCTTC
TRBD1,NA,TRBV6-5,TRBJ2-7,CASVARAGGYEQYF,TGTGCCAGCGTGGCCCGAGCAGGGGGCTACGAGCAGTACTTC
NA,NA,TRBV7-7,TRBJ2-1,CASSLGGDVFDEQFF,TGTGCTAGCAGCTTAGGGGGGGATGTATTCGATGAGCAGTTCTTC
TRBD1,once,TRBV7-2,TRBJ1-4,CASSSTPRQGTNEKLFF,TGTGCCAGCAGCTCTACTCCCCGACAGGGAACTAATGAAAAACTGTTTTTT
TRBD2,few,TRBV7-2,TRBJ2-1,CASSLAMSSGSLYEQFF,TGTGCCAGCAGCTTAGCAATGTCCAGCGGGAGTCTCTATGAGCAGTTCTTC
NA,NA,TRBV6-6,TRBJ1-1,CASSRTRGGSEAFF,TGTGCCAGCAGTCGTACCAGGGGAGGGTCCGAAGCTTTCTTT
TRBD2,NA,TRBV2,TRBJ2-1,CASSEWGLAGGREQFF,TGTGCCAGCAGTGAGTGGGGACTAGCGGGGGGCCGCGAGCAGTTCTTC
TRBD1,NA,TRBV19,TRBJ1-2,CASSPGQSYGYTF,TGTGCCAGTAGTCCGGGACAGTCCTATGGCTACACCTTC
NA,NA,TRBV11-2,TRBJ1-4,CASSPPGLEKLFF,TGTGCCAGCAGCCCGCCGGGTCTTGAAAAACTGTTTTTT
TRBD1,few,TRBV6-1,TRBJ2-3,CASSQGQGSTDTQYF,TGTGCCAGCAGCCAGGGACAGGGAAGCACAGATACGCAGTATTTT
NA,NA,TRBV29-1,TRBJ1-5,CSVREAGDQPQHF,TGCAGCGTTCGGGAGGCCGGAGATCAGCCCCAGCATTTT
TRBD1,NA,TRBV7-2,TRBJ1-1,CASSPGTGGLEAFF,TGTGCCAGCAGTCCGGGGACAGGGGGCCTCGAAGCTTTCTTT
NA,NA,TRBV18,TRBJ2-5,CASSPTGLGYQETQYF,TGTGCCAGCTCACCGACAGGTCTTGGGTACCAAGAGACCCAGTACTTC
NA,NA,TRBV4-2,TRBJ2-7,CASSQDEDYEQYF,TGTGCCAGCAGCCAAGATGAGGATTACGAGCAGTACTTC
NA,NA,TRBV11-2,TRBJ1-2,CASSLDHTYGYTF,TGTGCCAGCAGCTTAGACCACACCTATGGCTACACCTTC
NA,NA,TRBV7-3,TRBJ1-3,CASSAGSSSGNTIYF,TGTGCCAGCAGCGCAGGGTCCAGCTCTGGAAACACCATATATTTT
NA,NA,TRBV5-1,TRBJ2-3,CASRGASTDTQYF,TGCGCCAGCAGAGGGGCTAGCACAGATACGCAGTATTTT
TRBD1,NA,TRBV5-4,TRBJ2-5,CASSSNRGQETQYF,TGTGCCAGCAGCTCCAACAGGGGGCAAGAGACCCAGTACTTC
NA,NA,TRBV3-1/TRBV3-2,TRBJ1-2,CASSQWQGGSNYGYTF,TGTGCCAGCAGCCAATGGCAGGGAGGGAGTAACTATGGCTACACCTTC
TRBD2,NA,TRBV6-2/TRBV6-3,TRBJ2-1,CASSPLAGGPRDNEQFF,TGTGCCAGCAGCCCCCTAGCGGGAGGGCCTCGGGACAATGAGCAGTTCTTC
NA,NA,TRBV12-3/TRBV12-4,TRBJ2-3,CASSQQSTDTQYF,TGTGCCAGCAGTCAACAGAGCACAGATACGCAGTATTTT
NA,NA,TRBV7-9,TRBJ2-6,CASSSISSGANVLTF,TGTGCCAGCAGCTCTATATCCTCTGGGGCCAACGTCCTGACTTTC
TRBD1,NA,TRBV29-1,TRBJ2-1,CSVGQGAIDEQFF,TGCAGCGTTGGGCAGGGGGCTATCGATGAGCAGTTCTTC
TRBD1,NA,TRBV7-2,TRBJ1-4,CASSSGQGVGKLFF,TGTGCCAGCAGTTCGGGACAGGGGGTAGGAAAACTGTTTTTT